This TCR beta chain was captured by sequencing in a study of T cell responses to AZD1222 COVID-19 vaccine. General study findings and limits: Vaccine-related CD4 TCRs covered spike, predominating at 160-218 and 743-854.

The CDR3 contains 14 residues. Germline trimming cut 7 bases from V and 4 bases from J; bases unmatched to any gene: 6. The germline CDR1 and CDR2 sequences are SNHLY and FYNNEI. With respect to this clone: Its antigen is not identified.

Sequenced by immunoSEQ multiplex PCR; TCRdb stores in-frame clones only, minus some. Of 150,000 to 200,000 clones in the sample, about 92% were seen once. The chain uses TRBV2 and TRBJ2-2, with 7 bases that match TRBD1. Material: peripheral blood, obtained on day 0 of AZD1222 vaccination. This receptor was obtained from an adult in good health. The CDR3 sequence: CASTGTVGTGELFF. CDR3 DNA: TGTGCCAGCACCGGGACAGTGGGCACCGGGGAGCTGTTTTTT.